This T cell receptor beta chain was identified during a study of T cell changes during pregnancy in multiple sclerosis. Here immunoSEQ multiplex PCR was the method, and the copy in TCRdb shows in-frame clones only, minus some. In the table there are 55,000 to 70,000 clones, about nine tenths of which are singletons. The CDR3 length is 15 residues. Germline-derived CDR1 and CDR2 are SGHTS and YDEGEE. V trimming: 4 bases; J trimming: 7 bases; junction bases outside the gene matches: 12. This sample comprised CD4+ T cells from peripheral blood mononuclear cells, obtained after pregnancy. The V and J genes are TRBV5-8 and TRBJ1-2, with TRBD1 matching 8 bases. This receptor was obtained from a female donor with multiple sclerosis, enrolled in a pregnancy study. CDR3 sequence reads: CASSPGRTGISGYTF. CDR3 coding DNA: TGTGCCAGCAGCCCGGGCCGGACAGGGATCTCTGGCTACACCTTC.